Here is one T cell receptor (beta chain) with its context. What it binds is not known. This entry is derived from a study of breast tumors, draining lymph nodes, adjacent tissues. Study observations and caveats: Tumor and nontumor repertoires were significantly more similar in luminal-like than in basal-like breast cancer.

Axillary draining lymph nodes of breast cancer patients supplied the node samples. V shed 3 bases and J 9 bases; nucleotides not matched to a gene: 7. CDR3 length equals 14 residues. Germline-derived CDR1 and CDR2 are MNHNS and SASEGT. TCRdb ran MiXCR on the multiplex PCR reads and lists one entry per CDR3 protein. The table has about 230,000 distinct CDR3 sequences, roughly 30% seen once. The chain uses TRBV6-1 and TRBJ2-4; 8 nucleotides line up with TRBD1. The sequenced sample consisted of axillary lymph node tissue. The origin of this receptor is a female donor with breast cancer. Some clones in this sample may be carry-over from other donors' samples. The CDR3 DNA follows: TGTGCCAGCAGTGAGGTCAGGGGGCTAGGCATTCAGTACTTC. It is translated as CASSEVRGLGIQYF.